A selection of T cell receptor beta chains follows, all from one sample in a study of blood T cell repertoires in COVID-19. Using immunoSEQ multiplex PCR, the repertoire was profiled, and TCRdb retains in-frame clones only, with some absent. Here the sample spans about 160,000 clones, under 85% being singletons. What was sequenced was peripheral blood. The receptor set was obtained from an elderly woman with acute or convalescent COVID-19. CDR3s include the opening cysteine and the closing phenylalanine or tryptophan. Each record gives: V gene, J gene, clone size, D gene, CDR3 DNA, CDR3 protein. D genes are given only for firm matches. Clone sizes are given selectively: once, few, many, or a class where the clone is expanded.

v_call: TRBV7-3; j_call: TRBJ2-3; clone_size: -; d_call: -; cdr3_nt: TGTGCCAGCAGCGGAGGGCACACAGATACGCAGTATTTT; cdr3_aa: CASSGGHTDTQYF
v_call: TRBV3-1/TRBV3-2; j_call: TRBJ2-3; clone_size: -; d_call: TRBD2; cdr3_nt: TGTGCCAGCAGCCCTTATGGACTAGCGGGGTATACTAGCACAGATACGCAGTATTTT; cdr3_aa: CASSPYGLAGYTSTDTQYF
v_call: TRBV7-9; j_call: TRBJ1-3; clone_size: -; d_call: TRBD1; cdr3_nt: TGTGCCAGCGAACAGGGGAGCTCTGGAAACACCATATATTTT; cdr3_aa: CASEQGSSGNTIYF
v_call: TRBV13; j_call: TRBJ1-3; clone_size: -; d_call: TRBD1; cdr3_nt: TGTGCCAGCAGCGCCCGGACAGGGGGCTCGGGGGGAAACACCATATATTTT; cdr3_aa: CASSARTGGSGGNTIYF
v_call: TRBV6-2/TRBV6-3; j_call: TRBJ1-5; clone_size: -; d_call: TRBD1; cdr3_nt: TGTGCCAGCAGTTGGGGACAGGGTTACAACCAGCCCCAGCATTTT; cdr3_aa: CASSWGQGYNQPQHF
v_call: TRBV7-6; j_call: TRBJ2-3; clone_size: -; d_call: TRBD2; cdr3_nt: TGTGCCAGCAGCCCGCCCCCGGGACTACCTAGGACAGATACGCAGTATTTT; cdr3_aa: CASSPPPGLPRTDTQYF
v_call: TRBV25-1; j_call: TRBJ2-4; clone_size: once; d_call: TRBD1; cdr3_nt: TGTGCCAGCTCCCCCACAGGGGCGAAGGGAAACATTCAGTACTTC; cdr3_aa: CASSPTGAKGNIQYF
v_call: TRBV4-1; j_call: TRBJ2-3; clone_size: once; d_call: -; cdr3_nt: TGCGCCAGCAGCCAAGATAGCTCTCTTGGCACAGATACGCAGTATTTT; cdr3_aa: CASSQDSSLGTDTQYF
v_call: TRBV6-2/TRBV6-3; j_call: TRBJ1-4; clone_size: -; d_call: -; cdr3_nt: TGTGCCAGCAGTTACTTGCGACTTAACGGTGAAAAACTGTTTTTT; cdr3_aa: CASSYLRLNGEKLFF
v_call: TRBV2; j_call: TRBJ2-1; clone_size: -; d_call: -; cdr3_nt: TGTGCCAGCAGTGAAGCGCAGGCTGACCATGAGCAGTTCTTC; cdr3_aa: CASSEAQADHEQFF
v_call: TRBV6-2/TRBV6-3; j_call: TRBJ2-2; clone_size: -; d_call: TRBD1; cdr3_nt: TGTGCCAGCAGTTGGACAGGGGGCGCGAACGGGGAGCTGTTTTTT; cdr3_aa: CASSWTGGANGELFF
v_call: TRBV6-6; j_call: TRBJ2-7; clone_size: -; d_call: -; cdr3_nt: TGTGCCAGCAGTTACTCCTACAGGGCCACCTACGAGCAGTACTTC; cdr3_aa: CASSYSYRATYEQYF
v_call: TRBV9; j_call: TRBJ2-6; clone_size: -; d_call: TRBD1; cdr3_nt: TGTGCCAGCAGCGCAGAACCGGGACAGGGGACTACTGGGGCCAACGTCCTGACTTTC; cdr3_aa: CASSAEPGQGTTGANVLTF
v_call: TRBV6-6; j_call: TRBJ2-1; clone_size: -; d_call: -; cdr3_nt: TGTGCCAGCAGTAACCGGGGTGGGAATGAGCAGTTCTTC; cdr3_aa: CASSNRGGNEQFF
v_call: TRBV5-1; j_call: TRBJ2-7; clone_size: few; d_call: TRBD2; cdr3_nt: TGCGCCAGCAGCCCTGTCTCGGGGGGGACTGTTGCGTTCGAGCAGTACTTC; cdr3_aa: CASSPVSGGTVAFEQYF
v_call: TRBV6-5; j_call: TRBJ1-1; clone_size: -; d_call: -; cdr3_nt: TGTGCCAGCATATCCCGGGATGGGTATTTGGCTGAAGCTTTCTTT; cdr3_aa: CASISRDGYLAEAFF
v_call: TRBV30; j_call: TRBJ1-6; clone_size: -; d_call: -; cdr3_nt: TGTGCCTGGGCCGGGGATAATTCACCCCTCCACTTT; cdr3_aa: CAWAGDNSPLHF
v_call: TRBV14; j_call: TRBJ1-1; clone_size: -; d_call: -; cdr3_nt: TGTGCCAGCAGTCAGCAGGAGGGCACTGAAGCTTTCTTT; cdr3_aa: CASSQQEGTEAFF
v_call: TRBV7-2; j_call: TRBJ2-3; clone_size: -; d_call: -; cdr3_nt: TGTGCCAGCAGCTTAGTGCTATTCTCAACAGATACGCAGTATTTT; cdr3_aa: CASSLVLFSTDTQYF
v_call: TRBV4-1; j_call: TRBJ2-5; clone_size: -; d_call: -; cdr3_nt: TGCGCCAGCAGCCAAGATGGGGCGACTAGTTTCTCGGAGACCCAGTACTTC; cdr3_aa: CASSQDGATSFSETQYF
v_call: TRBV30; j_call: TRBJ1-5; clone_size: few; d_call: -; cdr3_nt: TGTGCCTGGAGTGGCGGGGGAAATAATCAGCCCCAGCATTTT; cdr3_aa: CAWSGGGNNQPQHF
v_call: TRBV12-3/TRBV12-4; j_call: TRBJ1-2; clone_size: -; d_call: -; cdr3_nt: TGTGCCATCCCTATAGGGGTGTATGGCTACACCTTC; cdr3_aa: CAIPIGVYGYTF
v_call: TRBV3-1/TRBV3-2; j_call: TRBJ2-1; clone_size: -; d_call: -; cdr3_nt: TGTGCCAGCAGCCAAGATGGAGGGGGCGCGTACAATGAGCAGTTCTTC; cdr3_aa: CASSQDGGGAYNEQFF
v_call: TRBV5-4; j_call: TRBJ1-2; clone_size: -; d_call: TRBD1; cdr3_nt: TGTGCCAGCAGGGGACAGGGCGATTATGGCTACACCTTC; cdr3_aa: CASRGQGDYGYTF
v_call: TRBV28; j_call: TRBJ1-6; clone_size: -; d_call: -; cdr3_nt: TGTGCCAGCAGTGGAAGGGGGACACGGAATTCACCCCTCCACTTT; cdr3_aa: CASSGRGTRNSPLHF
v_call: TRBV7-8; j_call: TRBJ1-1; clone_size: few; d_call: TRBD1; cdr3_nt: TGTGCCAGCAGCTCGGACAGGGATAGAGCTTTCTTT; cdr3_aa: CASSSDRDRAFF
v_call: TRBV18; j_call: TRBJ1-1; clone_size: -; d_call: -; cdr3_nt: TGTGCCAGCTCCCCGGGAGGGTTGAACACTGAAGCTTTCTTT; cdr3_aa: CASSPGGLNTEAFF
v_call: TRBV6-6; j_call: TRBJ2-7; clone_size: -; d_call: -; cdr3_nt: TGTGCCAGCAGTTACCTTACTAATCAGTACTTC; cdr3_aa: CASSYLTNQYF
v_call: TRBV18; j_call: TRBJ2-2; clone_size: -; d_call: -; cdr3_nt: TGTGCCAGCTCATCCCCGATGCGCGGGGAGCTGTTTTTT; cdr3_aa: CASSSPMRGELFF
v_call: TRBV21-1; j_call: TRBJ1-4; clone_size: few; d_call: -; cdr3_nt: TGTGCCAGCAGCAAACCGACAGGAACTAATGAAAAACTGTTTTTT; cdr3_aa: CASSKPTGTNEKLFF
v_call: TRBV16; j_call: TRBJ1-2; clone_size: -; d_call: -; cdr3_nt: TGTGCCAGCAGCCGGCAGGGTGTAGGCTACACCTTC; cdr3_aa: CASSRQGVGYTF
v_call: TRBV6-5; j_call: TRBJ1-6; clone_size: -; d_call: -; cdr3_nt: TGTGCCAGCAGTTACCCACCCAGATCCCCCCTCCACTTT; cdr3_aa: CASSYPPRSPLHF
v_call: TRBV19; j_call: TRBJ1-5; clone_size: -; d_call: -; cdr3_nt: TGTGCCAGTAGTTTTCTAGGGGGGGGTAATCAGCCCCAGCATTTT; cdr3_aa: CASSFLGGGNQPQHF
v_call: TRBV19; j_call: TRBJ1-4; clone_size: -; d_call: TRBD1; cdr3_nt: TGTGCCAGTAGTATTCAGGGGAACAGGGGATTTGCAACTAATGAAAAACTGTTTTTT; cdr3_aa: CASSIQGNRGFATNEKLFF
v_call: TRBV2; j_call: TRBJ1-5; clone_size: -; d_call: TRBD1; cdr3_nt: TGTGCCAGCAGCGGGGGACAGTGGGCTAGCAATCAGCCCCAGCATTTT; cdr3_aa: CASSGGQWASNQPQHF
v_call: TRBV18; j_call: TRBJ1-3; clone_size: few; d_call: -; cdr3_nt: TGTGCCAGCTCACAAGGGGCTGGAAACACCATATATTTT; cdr3_aa: CASSQGAGNTIYF
v_call: TRBV7-2; j_call: TRBJ1-1; clone_size: -; d_call: -; cdr3_nt: TGTGCCAGCAGCCTAATCCGGGACACCCTTAAAGCTTTCTTT; cdr3_aa: CASSLIRDTLKAFF
v_call: TRBV6-6; j_call: TRBJ2-3; clone_size: -; d_call: TRBD1; cdr3_nt: TGTGCCAGCACGAGGGGGCGCACAGATACGCAGTATTTT; cdr3_aa: CASTRGRTDTQYF
v_call: TRBV30; j_call: TRBJ2-1; clone_size: once; d_call: -; cdr3_nt: TGTGCCTGGAGTGCCCTTTTGACTAGTTTAGGCGGCAATGAGCAGTTCTTC; cdr3_aa: CAWSALLTSLGGNEQFF
v_call: TRBV19; j_call: TRBJ1-5; clone_size: -; d_call: TRBD1; cdr3_nt: TGTGCCAGTAGTCCGCCTCGACAGGGGGATCAGCCCCAGCATTTT; cdr3_aa: CASSPPRQGDQPQHF
v_call: TRBV29-1; j_call: TRBJ1-2; clone_size: -; d_call: TRBD1; cdr3_nt: TGCAGCGGCGGGACAGGGGATCTAGACTATGGCTACACCTTC; cdr3_aa: CSGGTGDLDYGYTF